The 26 T cell receptor beta chains reported below all come from one sample, sequenced in a study of OX40 agonist ivuxolimab in advanced cancers. The method was immunoSEQ multiplex PCR; TCRdb's version includes in-frame clones alone and lacks a portion of them. The data show about 56,000 clones, approximately 91% seen once. Material: CD4+ or CD8+ T cells sorted from blood, obtained in a trial of the OX40 agonist ivuxolimab. Source of these receptors: an adult with an advanced solid tumor such as melanoma, head and neck, liver or kidney cancer.

This sequence joins TRBV4-1 and TRBJ2-1; possibly TRBD1 for D (6 bases). CDR3 length: 14 residues. Germline CDR1 and CDR2: MGHRA and YSYEKL. The V gene lost 4 bases and the J gene lost 6 bases, with 13 bases spanning the gap. CDR3 residues: CASSREGVVNEQFF. DNA of the CDR3: TGCGCCAGCAGCCGAGAGGGGGTCGTCAATGAGCAGTTCTTC.

V gene TRBV6-5 combines with J gene TRBJ2-3; 7 bases align to TRBD1. J was trimmed by 2 bases and V by 7 bases; bases with no gene match: 3. Germline lookup yields CDR1 MNHEY and CDR2 SVGAGI. This CDR3 has 13 amino acids. CDR3 residues: CASTEGATDTQYF. Written as DNA, the CDR3 is TGTGCCAGCACCGAGGGGGCCACAGATACGCAGTATTTT.

This chain joins TRBV28 and TRBJ1-5; D is perhaps TRBD1 (5 bases). V dropped 2 bases and J dropped 2 bases, with 10 bases sitting between them. The CDR3 has 15 amino acids. Looked up from germline, CDR1 is MDHEN and CDR2 is SYDVKM. CDR3 amino acids: CASSLERGGNQPQHF. CDR3 DNA sequence: TGTGCCAGCAGTTTAGAAAGGGGAGGCAATCAGCCCCAGCATTTT.

J is TRBJ2-7 and V is TRBV4-1; D is unclear. The CDR3 covers 15 residues. Germline CDR1 reads MGHRA; CDR2 reads YSYEKL. V was clipped by 0 bases and J by 6 bases, with 15 bases between them. The CDR3 DNA sequence: TGCGCCAGCAGCCAAGATTCCCTACAGTCTTCCGAGCAGTACTTC. Its translation is CASSQDSLQSSEQYF.

This rearrangement joins TRBV6-6 to TRBJ1-5, with D perhaps TRBD1 (5 bases). Germline CDR1 and CDR2: MNHNY and SVGAGI (reference sequence). V was cut by 2 bases and J by 7 bases, with 15 bases left in between. This CDR3 contains 15 residues. The CDR3 spells CASSYDETVRQPQHF. The CDR3 region has the DNA TGTGCCAGCAGTTACGACGAGACAGTTAGACAGCCCCAGCATTTT.

J is TRBJ1-4 and V is TRBV6-5; 9 bases are a match to TRBD1. Per the germline V gene, CDR1 is MNHEY and CDR2 is SVGAGI. This CDR3 is 15 amino acids long. After removal of 4 bases from V and 7 bases from J, the junction contained 7 bases not matched to a gene. The CDR3 bases are TGTGCCAGCAGTTCCGTACAGGGGGCGCCTGAAAAACTGTTTTTT. Protein sequence: CASSSVQGAPEKLFF.

This clone is a singleton in its sample. The V gene is TRBV5-1, the J gene TRBJ2-3; D possibly corresponds to TRBD1 (5 bases). V was clipped by 0 bases and J by 1 base, with 9 bases between them. In germline, CDR1 is SGHRS, CDR2 YFSETQ. The CDR3 has 15 amino acids. The CDR3 is CASSLDLGGTDTQYF. The CDR3 nucleotides read TGCGCCAGCAGCTTGGATTTAGGGGGCACAGATACGCAGTATTTT.

This clone was recorded only once. CDR3 in amino acids: CASSPGTGASYEQYF. The CDR3 nucleotides are TGTGCCAGCAGCCCCGGGACAGGGGCCTCCTACGAGCAGTACTTC. The V and J genes are TRBV28 and TRBJ2-7; 10 nucleotides match TRBD1. The ends lost 6 bases at V and 0 bases at J; junction bases unmatched: 5. This CDR3 has 15 amino acids. CDR1 is MDHEN and CDR2 is SYDVKM in the germline V gene.

The rearrangement joins TRBV4-2 to TRBJ2-5, with 14 bases lining up with TRBD2. V lost 1 base and J lost 4; bases outside the gene matches: 5. The V gene's germline CDR1 is LGHNA and CDR2 YNFKEQ. This CDR3 is built from 17 residues. Here the CDR3 DNA reads TGTGCCAGCAGCCAAGGAGGGACTAGCGGGAGAGGAGAGACCCAGTACTTC. Protein: CASSQGGTSGRGETQYF.

The chain links TRBV13 to TRBJ2-5; D is possibly TRBD2 (6 bases). The assigned J gene may be wrong: the sequence end matches TRBJ2-7 better. This CDR3 has 13 amino acids. The germline gives CDR1 PRHDT, CDR2 FYEKMQ (reference sequence). CDR3 amino acids: CASSLGGSYEQYF. The CDR3 bases are TGTGCCAGCAGCTTGGGGGGCTCCTACGAGCAGTACTTC.

The V and J genes are TRBV4-1 and TRBJ2-5; the match to TRBD2 covers 8 bases. Germline V gene data show CDR1 as MGHRA and CDR2 as YSYEKL. The CDR3 runs 14 residues. Germline trimming cut 4 bases from V and 5 bases from J; bases unmatched to any gene: 6. The CDR3 reads CASSPPGGPETQYF. In DNA, the CDR3 is TGCGCCAGCAGCCCGCCGGGAGGGCCCGAGACCCAGTACTTC.

V usage is TRBV9 and J usage is TRBJ1-1; possibly TRBD1 for D (5 bases). Germline CDR1 and CDR2: SGDLS and YYNGEE. The germline V and J ends were trimmed by 0 bases and 4 bases, with 10 bases remaining between them. CDR3 length: 14 amino acids. The CDR3 region has the DNA TGTGCCAGCAGCGTAGTCCAGGGCGGCACTGAAGCTTTCTTT. As protein: CASSVVQGGTEAFF.

The chain couples TRBV5-6 to TRBJ2-7; 8 bases agree with TRBD1. The CDR3 is 19 amino acids. Per the germline V gene, CDR1 is SGHDT and CDR2 is YYEEEE. V lost 1 base to trimming and J lost 3 bases; unmatched junction nucleotides: 18. In nucleotides, the CDR3 is TGTGCCAGCAGCTTGAGCGGCAGGGGGCCTGAGAGCCTACACTACGAGCAGTACTTC. This sequence encodes CASSLSGRGPESLHYEQYF.

The chain is built from TRBV27 and TRBJ1-4; 8 bases line up with TRBD1. The junction had 6 bases not matched to a gene; V was cut back by 5 bases and J by 4 bases. In germline, CDR1 is MNHEY, CDR2 SMNVEV (reference sequence). The CDR3 runs 15 residues. As DNA, the CDR3 is TGTGCCAGCAGTGCCACAGGGGGTTTTAATGAAAAACTGTTTTTT. It is translated as CASSATGGFNEKLFF.

The chain recombines TRBV28 with TRBJ2-3, with 7 bases aligning to TRBD2. This CDR3 has 16 amino acids. Germline assignment: CDR1 MDHEN and CDR2 SYDVKM. V was pared by 3 bases and J by 0 bases, with 6 bases of the junction left unmatched. CDR3 sequence reads: CASSFGGRDSTDTQYF. In DNA form, the CDR3 reads TGTGCCAGCAGTTTTGGGGGGAGGGACAGCACAGATACGCAGTATTTT. Filled out from reference TRBV28 and TRBJ2-3, the complete variable domain reads DVKVTQSSRYLVKRTGEKVFLECVQDMDHENMFWYRQDPGLGLRLIYFSYDVKMKEKGDIPEGYSVSREKKERFSLILESASTNQTSMYLCASSFGGRDSTDTQYFGPGTRLTVL.

The chain employs TRBV5-6 and TRBJ2-7; 10 bases line up with TRBD1. The CDR3 length is 15 residues. J lost 5 bases, V lost 4 bases, and 9 bases had no gene match. In germline, CDR1 is SGHDT, CDR2 YYEEEE. CDR3 coding DNA: TGTGCCAGCAGCAGACCGGGACAGGGGAGGAACGAGCAGTACTTC. Encoded protein: CASSRPGQGRNEQYF.

The chain combines TRBV9 with TRBJ2-7, with D unclear. Germline V gene lookup returns CDR1 SGDLS and CDR2 YYNGEE. Trimming left V 5 bases short and J 0 bases short, with 9 bases between. The CDR3 runs to 13 residues. The CDR3: CASSPSSSYEQYF. The CDR3, as DNA: TGTGCCAGCAGTCCATCAAGCTCCTACGAGCAGTACTTC.

The V and J genes are TRBV27 and TRBJ2-7; TRBD2 agrees at 9 bases. Germline CDR1 is MNHEY and CDR2 is SMNVEV (reference sequence). Trimming cost V 4 bases and J 5 bases; bases outside gene matches: 6. The CDR3 totals 14 residues. The CDR3 DNA is TGTGCCAGCAGTTCTTTGGCTAGCGGGAACGAGCAGTACTTC. Translation gives CASSSLASGNEQYF.

The V and J genes are TRBV28 and TRBJ1-2, with D possibly TRBD1 on 6 matching bases. This CDR3 comprises 15 residues. V was trimmed by 6 bases and J by 5 bases, leaving 19 bases between them. Germline CDR1 is MDHEN and CDR2 is SYDVKM. The CDR3 DNA is TGTGCCAGCAGCTTCCACGGGGGGGCGGGGTATGGCTACACCTTC. It is translated as CASSFHGGAGYGYTF.

The V and J genes are TRBV2 and TRBJ1-5; no definite D call. Germline V gene sequence: CDR1 SNHLY, CDR2 FYNNEI. The CDR3 runs 13 residues. V lost 6 bases, J lost 3 bases, and 9 bases lay in between. CDR3 bases: TGTGCCAGCAGCGGAACTCACAATCAGCCCCAGCATTTT. Amino acids: CASSGTHNQPQHF.

The chain employs TRBV5-1 and TRBJ2-7; the match to TRBD2 covers 11 bases. Germline V lookup: CDR1 SGHRS, CDR2 YFSETQ. Losses at the gene ends were 5 bases for V and 4 bases for J; bases not matched to a gene: 5. CDR3 size: 14 residues. The CDR3 coding sequence is TGCGCCAGCAGTGTGACTAGCGGGAATTACGAGCAGTACTTC. It yields the protein CASSVTSGNYEQYF.

This chain uses TRBV28 with TRBJ2-3, with 7 bases aligning to TRBD1. This CDR3 comprises 13 residues. Trimming removed 7 bases from V and 3 bases from J; junction bases left unmatched: 4. Per germline, CDR1 MDHEN and CDR2 SYDVKM. CDR3 loop: CASNQDRTDTQYF. CDR3 in DNA: TGTGCCAGCAACCAGGACAGGACAGATACGCAGTATTTT.

This clone was seen once. This rearrangement joins TRBV4-3 to TRBJ2-7; either TRBD1 or TRBD2 may supply D (5 bases each). The V gene's germline CDR1 is LGHNA and CDR2 YSLEER. Trimming took 1 base from V and 7 from J, leaving 20 bases between them. This CDR3 is built from 16 residues. The CDR3 loop reads CASSQVWGKGLREQYF. The DNA for the CDR3 is TGCGCCAGCAGCCAAGTTTGGGGGAAAGGGCTTCGGGAGCAGTACTTC.

V is TRBV7-9 and J is TRBJ2-5; 14 nucleotides match TRBD2. CDR3 length: 16 amino acids. CDR1 and CDR2 (germline): SEHNR, FQNEAQ (reference sequence). V gave up 5 bases and J gave up 5 bases; unmatched junction bases: 7. DNA for the CDR3: TGTGCCAGCAGCAAGTCGGGACTAGCGGGAGTTGAGACCCAGTACTTC. This translates into CASSKSGLAGVETQYF.

The chain has TRBV4-3 and TRBJ2-1; 12 bases are shared with TRBD2. The CDR3 has 19 amino acids. Per the germline V gene, CDR1 is LGHNA and CDR2 is YSLEER. V shed 1 base, J shed 2 bases, and the junction held 9 bases outside the gene matches. The CDR3 region is CASSQVPGLAGAPYNEQFF. CDR3 bases: TGCGCCAGCAGCCAAGTTCCGGGACTAGCGGGCGCCCCCTACAATGAGCAGTTCTTC.

V and J are TRBV5-6 and TRBJ2-3, with D perhaps TRBD1 (8 bases). Germline-derived CDR1 and CDR2 are SGHDT and YYEEEE. There are 15 residues in the CDR3. Trimming left V 7 bases short and J 3 bases short, with 18 bases between. The CDR3 region has the DNA TGTGCCAGCGGGAAGACAGGGGAGGGGACAGATACGCAGTATTTT. Residues: CASGKTGEGTDTQYF.